These T cell receptor beta chains were read from a single sample in a study of T cells in Graves' hyperthyroidism and ophthalmopathy. MiXCR, run by TCRdb on the multiplex PCR reads, gives a single entry per CDR3 protein. This table holds about 640,000 distinct CDR3 sequences, about 14% found once. Input material: blood. The source is a woman aged 50 to 65 with Graves' ophthalmopathy. CDR3s include the opening cysteine and the closing phenylalanine or tryptophan. Fields, in order: CDR3 protein, CDR3 DNA, V gene, J gene, clone size, D gene. A D gene is named only where the DNA matches it firmly. Rows give clone size only sometimes, using once, few, many, or a class for an expanded clone.

CASSSGLAENTDTQYF	TGTGCCAGCAGCTCGGGTCTAGCGGAAAACACAGATACGCAGTATTTT	TRBV7-8	TRBJ2-3	many	TRBD2
CASSLGRGILAGELFF	TGTGCCAGCAGCTTAGGTCGGGGAATCTTGGCCGGGGAGCTGTTTTTT	TRBV13	TRBJ2-2	once	NA
CSARRPGVGDTGELFF	TGCAGTGCTAGAAGGCCGGGGGTTGGGGACACCGGGGAGCTGTTTTTT	TRBV20-1	TRBJ2-2	NA	NA
CASTTTGQGPGNQPQHF	TGTGCCAGTACTACCACGGGACAGGGACCAGGCAATCAGCCCCAGCATTTT	TRBV19	TRBJ1-5	NA	TRBD1
CASSNQGQGLFEQYF	TGTGCCAGCAGTAACCAGGGACAGGGGCTATTTGAGCAGTACTTC	TRBV6-2/TRBV6-3	TRBJ2-7	few	TRBD1
CASSQVDYGYTF	TGTGCCAGCAGCCAAGTGGACTATGGCTACACCTTC	TRBV3-1	TRBJ1-2	many	NA
CASSPPDRATYGYTF	TGTGCCAGCAGCCCCCCGGACAGGGCAACCTATGGCTACACCTTC	TRBV28	TRBJ1-2	many	TRBD1
CASSLSSPNTGELFF	TGTGCCAGCAGTTTAAGTAGTCCGAACACCGGGGAGCTGTTTTTT	TRBV27	TRBJ2-2	NA	NA
CASSLDRGSKSKNIQYF	TGCGCCAGCAGCTTGGACCGAGGGAGTAAATCCAAAAACATTCAGTACTTC	TRBV5-1	TRBJ2-4	NA	NA
CSVGTANYGYTF	TGCAGCGTTGGGACAGCTAACTATGGCTACACCTTC	TRBV29-1	TRBJ1-2	many	NA
CASSLEGTSGFYYEQYF	TGCGCCAGCAGCTTGGAAGGGACTAGCGGGTTTTACTACGAGCAGTACTTC	TRBV5-1	TRBJ2-7	few	TRBD2
CASNRVGYTF	TGTGCCAGCAATAGGGTTGGCTACACCTTC	TRBV27	TRBJ1-2	few	NA
CASSLTPGNNEQFF	TGTGCCAGCAGTCTGACTCCAGGGAATAATGAGCAGTTCTTC	TRBV28	TRBJ2-1	few	NA
CASSPTGGAYTIYF	TGTGCCAGCAGCCCGACAGGGGGGGCGTACACCATATATTTT	TRBV7-9	TRBJ1-3	NA	TRBD1
CASSTSRRGQYF	NA	TRBV12-3/TRBV12-4	TRBJ2-7	few	NA
CASSLWTDTNTEAFF	TGTGCCAGCAGCCTCTGGACAGACACGAACACTGAAGCTTTCTTT	TRBV12-3/TRBV12-4	TRBJ1-1	few	NA
CASSYTVSDPTYNEQFF	TGTGCCAGCAGTTACACAGTTAGTGATCCCACATACAATGAGCAGTTCTTC	TRBV6-5	TRBJ2-1	few	NA
CAWGGTSMYNEQFF	TGTGCCTGGGGTGGGACTTCCATGTACAATGAGCAGTTCTTC	TRBV30	TRBJ2-1	few	NA
CAWSPGAGLAGGPEQFF	TGTGCCTGGAGTCCCGGGGCGGGACTAGCGGGAGGTCCTGAGCAGTTCTTC	TRBV30	TRBJ2-1	many	TRBD2
CATSRDLAGVSETQYF	TGTGCCACCAGCAGAGATCTGGCGGGAGTATCAGAGACCCAGTACTTC	TRBV15	TRBJ2-5	many	TRBD2
CASTVGTVYNSPLHF	TGTGCCAGTACGGTCGGGACTGTCTATAATTCACCCCTCCACTTT	TRBV19	TRBJ1-6	NA	NA
CASSQVIRSAGGGNEQFF	TGCGCCAGCAGCCAAGTAATTAGGTCGGCGGGAGGCGGCAATGAGCAGTTCTTC	TRBV4-3	TRBJ2-1	few	TRBD2
CASSIEGGSIDQPQHF	TGTGCCAGCAGCATAGAAGGGGGAAGTATTGATCAGCCCCAGCATTTT	TRBV5-6	TRBJ1-5	NA	NA
CASSRQLGQVNTEAFF	TGTGCCAGCAGCCGACAATTGGGACAGGTGAACACTGAAGCTTTCTTT	TRBV3-1	TRBJ1-1	many	TRBD1
CATSRDPRDRGPGANVLTF	TGTGCCACCAGCAGAGACCCCCGGGACAGGGGGCCAGGGGCCAACGTCCTGACTTTC	TRBV15	TRBJ2-6	few	TRBD1
CASSSGQGGEQYF	TGTGCCAGCAGCTCCGGACAGGGGGGGGAGCAGTACTTC	TRBV7-9	TRBJ2-7	many	TRBD1
CATSDPGQGDTDTQYF	TGTGCCACCAGTGATCCCGGACAGGGGGACACAGATACGCAGTATTTT	TRBV24-1	TRBJ2-3	NA	TRBD1
CSAGRVGRNTDTQYF	TGCAGTGCTGGAAGGGTGGGCAGGAACACAGATACGCAGTATTTT	TRBV20-1	TRBJ2-3	many	NA
CASSRRDSGSQPQHF	TGTGCCAGCAGCCGCCGGGACAGTGGCTCTCAGCCCCAGCATTTT	TRBV28	TRBJ1-5	NA	TRBD1
CASSLGTAAIYEQYF	TGTGCCAGCAGCTTGGGCACAGCAGCTATCTACGAGCAGTACTTC	TRBV5-4	TRBJ2-7	many	NA
CASSQAQRESYEQYF	TGTGCCAGCAGCCAAGCCCAGCGGGAATCCTACGAGCAGTACTTC	TRBV14	TRBJ2-7	NA	TRBD2
CASSLTGTSGSLQETQYF	TGTGCCAGCAGTTTAACCGGGACTAGCGGGAGTCTCCAAGAGACCCAGTACTTC	TRBV6-5	TRBJ2-5	many	TRBD2
CSARLAGRTDTQYF	TGCAGTGCTAGACTAGCGGGACGCACAGATACGCAGTATTTT	TRBV20-1	TRBJ2-3	many	TRBD2